A single sample is the source of the 16 T cell receptor beta chains below, sequenced in a study of blood T cell repertoires in COVID-19. Sequenced by immunoSEQ multiplex PCR; TCRdb stores in-frame clones only, minus some. This table holds 250,000 to 400,000 clones, 75% to 90% found once. The source material was peripheral blood. The receptor set was obtained from a woman in her twenties or thirties with COVID-19, enrolled during active disease.

J is TRBJ2-1 and V is TRBV24-1; TRBD2 aligns across 12 bases. With 5 bases clipped from V and 7 bases from J, the junction kept 8 bases outside the gene matches. The CDR3 contains 16 residues. The V gene's germline CDR1 is KGHDR and CDR2 SFDVKD. As DNA, the CDR3 is TGTGCCACCAGTGCCCCCCTAGCGGGAGGGGATAATGAGCAGTTCTTC. The encoded protein is CATSAPLAGGDNEQFF.

The rearrangement links TRBV29-1 to TRBJ1-2; a possible D gene is TRBD1 (5 bases). This CDR3 contains 14 residues. V shed 7 bases and J shed 8 bases, with 23 bases lying between them. CDR1 is SQVTM and CDR2 is ANQGSEA in the germline V gene. The CDR3 spells CSAPGGGTHSGYTF. CDR3 nucleotide sequence: TGCAGCGCTCCCGGGGGGGGGACTCATAGCGGCTACACCTTC. Full variable domain (rest looked up from reference TRBV29-1 and TRBJ1-2): SAVISQKPSRDICQRGTSLTIQCQVDSQVTMMFWYRQQPGQSLTLIATANQGSEATYESGFVIDKFPISRPNLTFSTLTVSNMSPEDSSIYLCSAPGGGTHSGYTFGSGTRLTVV.

J is TRBJ2-1 and V is TRBV7-8, with 12 bases aligning to TRBD2. The CDR3 loop spans 16 amino acids. V was pared by 5 bases and J by 4 bases, with 6 bases of the junction left unmatched. Per the germline V gene, CDR1 is SGHVS and CDR2 is FQNEAQ. CDR3 bases: TGTGCCAGCAGCCGGACTAGCGGGACAAGATACAATGAGCAGTTCTTC. Residues: CASSRTSGTRYNEQFF.

The rearrangement uses TRBV6-6 and TRBJ1-2, with D unclear. The CDR3 is made up of 15 amino acids. V lost 6 bases and J 1 base, leaving 15 bases between the germline ends. The germline V gene has CDR1 MNHNY and CDR2 SVGAGI (reference sequence). The DNA for the CDR3 is TGTGCCAGCAGCCCCGAATTTATACTTAACTATGGCTACACCTTC. Amino acids: CASSPEFILNYGYTF.

This chain joins TRBV10-3 and TRBJ1-5; TRBD1 matches at 7 bases. The CDR3 runs 15 residues. V lost 6 bases to trimming and J lost 4 bases; unmatched junction nucleotides: 9. Germline loops: CDR1 ENHRY, CDR2 SYGVKD. The CDR3 sequence: CAISDERGPNQPQHF. In DNA form, the CDR3 reads TGTGCCATCAGCGACGAGAGGGGGCCTAATCAGCCCCAGCATTTT.

V is TRBV3-1 (or the pseudogene TRBV3-2) and J is TRBJ1-5; tentatively, D is TRBD1 (6 bases). V dropped 0 bases and J dropped 6 bases, with 9 bases sitting between them. The germline CDR1 and CDR2 sequences are LGHDT and YNNKEL (reference sequence). The CDR3 is 14 residues long. The CDR3 coding sequence is TGTGCCAGCAGCCAAGACGGGGGGCGTCAGCCCCAGCATTTT. Translating gives CASSQDGGRQPQHF.

V is TRBV5-6 and J is TRBJ1-2; a weak D match, TRBD1 (5 bases). Germline lookup yields CDR1 SGHDT and CDR2 YYEEEE. Trimming left V 1 base short and J 4 bases short, with 17 bases between. This CDR3 contains 16 residues. CDR3 bases: TGTGCCAGCAGCTTGATCGGGCGGGGACCCGGCTATGGCTACACCTTC. It translates to CASSLIGRGPGYGYTF.

The chain is built from TRBV9 and TRBJ1-1, with D tentatively TRBD1 (6 bases). V lost 3 bases, J lost 1 base, and 22 bases lay in between. Germline CDR1 reads SGDLS; CDR2 reads YYNGEE. CDR3 length: 18 residues. The CDR3 region is CASSALGGTRYSNTEAFF. The DNA of the CDR3 is TGTGCCAGCAGCGCCCTAGGTGGGACACGGTACTCGAACACTGAAGCTTTCTTT.

The gene calls are TRBV19 and TRBJ1-1, with D unresolved. This CDR3 region has 14 residues. The germline V gene encodes CDR1 LNHDA and CDR2 SQIVND (reference sequence). Trimming stripped 4 bases from V and 1 base from J, with 10 bases between. The CDR3 is CASSKEAANTEAFF. The DNA of the CDR3 is TGTGCCAGTAGTAAGGAAGCGGCGAACACTGAAGCTTTCTTT.

The J gene is TRBJ1-2, the V gene TRBV6-5; TRBD1 agrees at 7 bases. Germline V gene data show CDR1 as MNHEY and CDR2 as SVGAGI. The CDR3 is made up of 14 amino acids. V shed 7 bases and J 4 bases; nucleotides not matched to a gene: 9. DNA of the CDR3: TGTGCCAGCACCCCGACAGGGCAGGGCTATGGCTACACCTTC. It codes for CASTPTGQGYGYTF.

The chain has TRBV7-9 and TRBJ2-1; 7 nucleotides line up with TRBD2. The CDR3 covers 16 residues. In germline, CDR1 is SEHNR, CDR2 FQNEAQ (reference sequence). V lost 5 bases, J lost 4 bases, and 11 bases stayed unmatched. The CDR3, as DNA: TGTGCCAGCAGCGAAAAACGACTAGCAGTATACAATGAGCAGTTCTTC. This gives the protein CASSEKRLAVYNEQFF.

This rearrangement joins TRBV20-1 to TRBJ2-2, with 7 bases that match TRBD2. CDR1 and CDR2 (germline): DFQATT, SNEGSKA (reference sequence). Trimming took 3 bases from V and 1 from J; bases not matched to a gene: 5. The CDR3 has 15 residues. The CDR3 DNA reads as TGCAGTGCTAGTGGCGGGAGAGGGAACACCGGGGAGCTGTTTTTT. Protein product: CSASGGRGNTGELFF.

The chain couples TRBV12-5 to TRBJ1-2, with D hard to call. The germline V and J ends were trimmed by 0 bases and 0 bases, with 8 bases remaining between them. This CDR3 has 15 amino acids. The germline V gene has CDR1 LGHNT and CDR2 FRNRAP. The CDR3 bases are TGTGCTAGTGGTTTGGTAACGAGAGCTAACTATGGCTACACCTTC. As protein: CASGLVTRANYGYTF.

This clone came up a few times. This chain links TRBV7-9 with TRBJ1-1; TRBD1 matches 9 bases. Germline V CDR1 and CDR2: SEHNR, FQNEAQ (reference sequence). The J segment lost 6 bases and the V segment lost 3 bases, leaving 5 bases of the junction unmatched. The CDR3 totals 14 residues. The DNA for the CDR3 is TGTGCCAGCAGCTTCTCGGACAGGGGAGCTGAAGCTTTCTTT. Protein sequence: CASSFSDRGAEAFF.

This chain joins TRBV7-9 and TRBJ2-5; 10 bases agree with TRBD2. The CDR3 length is 15 residues. Germline CDR1 SEHNR, CDR2 FQNEAQ (reference sequence). Trimming cost V 3 bases and J 3 bases; bases outside gene matches: 4. This CDR3 is CASSFTSGTKETQYF. The CDR3 DNA reads TGTGCCAGCAGCTTCACTAGCGGGACCAAAGAGACCCAGTACTTC.

The chain employs TRBV2 and TRBJ2-5, with 9 positions matching TRBD2. This CDR3 has 15 amino acids. The trim removed 7 bases at V and 5 bases at J, leaving 11 bases unmatched. From germline, CDR1 is SNHLY and CDR2 FYNNEI. The CDR3 nucleotides are TGTGCCAGCACAGGCGGGAGGGCCCTCGGGGAGACCCAGTACTTC. Residues: CASTGGRALGETQYF.